The T cell receptor beta chain described here comes from a study of PD-1 blockade in classical Hodgkin lymphoma. At the level of the study: Nivolumab dosing for patients was 3 mg/kg, administered intravenously every 2 weeks.

Each and every patient relapsed after autologous stem cell transplantation, and patients got differing brentuximab vedotin exposure. Points from the study as a whole: Later analyses included only patients treated at least 1 year post-ASCT. Newly diagnosed patients had baseline TCR diversity that was reportedly lower than that of healthy donors. The drivers behind the repertoire differences, possibly disease activity or prior therapy, remain undefined.

Germline values: CDR1 SGHRS, CDR2 YFSETQ. This CDR3 region has 14 residues. Trimming at V came to 0 bases and at J to 7 bases, leaving 4 bases not matched to a gene. Clones were sequenced by immunoSEQ multiplex PCR, and TCRdb holds only the in-frame ones, with some missing. The sample lists roughly 60,000 clones, 88% occurring once. About this clone: Its target is unknown.

The sample was peripheral blood mononuclear cells (PBMCs), taken before the second cycle of nivolumab. The V call is TRBV5-1, the J call TRBJ2-1; TRBD2 aligns across 7 bases. The sequence derives from a human donor with classical Hodgkin lymphoma. CDR3 region: CASSLAPSGNEQFF. CDR3 coding DNA: TGCGCCAGCAGCTTGGCCCCTAGCGGTAATGAGCAGTTCTTC.